This T cell receptor beta chain was retrieved from a study of blood T cells in healthy people across ages. Study-wide results and limits: Greater diversity and more naive CD4+ cells were seen in long-lived donors than in aged donors. Changes in expanded clonotypes were possibly confounded, as the CMV status of donors was unknown.

The second PCR ran about 6 to 11 cycles with a sample-barcoded 5' primer and J-beta primers. Researchers report that each sample yielded at least 2.5 million CDR3-containing paired-end reads. TCRdb itself ran the 5' RACE reads through MiXCR, one entry per CDR3 protein. The sample contains around 1,800,000 distinct CDR3 sequences, 35% to 50% of which appear only once. Worth noting for this clonotype: Its antigen is undetermined. Relative to the germline gene, one junction end is altered; a read error may explain this.

This CDR3 comprises 15 residues. This receptor was taken from a human donor in good health. The V call is TRBV12-3 or TRBV12-4, the J call TRBJ1-5; D is possibly TRBD1 (5 bases). Sequenced material: blood. This CDR3 is CASSFAGGGKQPRHF. For the CDR3, the DNA is TGTGCCAGCAGTTTCGCAGGCGGGGGGAAGCAGCCCCGGCATTTT.